This T cell receptor (beta chain) was obtained from a study of T cells in Graves' hyperthyroidism and ophthalmopathy. RNA transcripts yielded amplified TCR beta CDR3 regions. Primed by the HTBI set, a first-round RT-PCR was run on the TCR CDR3. Using its own MiXCR run on the multiplex PCR reads, TCRdb lists one record per CDR3 protein. The sample contains under 700,000 distinct CDR3 sequences, approximately 15% of which appear only once. The germline V and J ends were trimmed by 4 bases and 0 bases, with 16 bases remaining between them. The CDR3 extends over 15 amino acids. Germline CDR1 and CDR2: SQVTM and ANQGSEA. About this clonotype: The antigen is unknown.

Study results and limitations: Most thyroid-expanded clonotypes above 0.001 were also found in blood.

Hyperthyroidism in the patients, aged 18 to 65, was newly diagnosed and under 2 months in duration. What was sequenced was blood. The receptor was derived from a woman aged 18-29 years with Graves' hyperthyroidism. V gene TRBV29-1 combines with J gene TRBJ2-7; a weak D match, TRBD2 (5 bases). In DNA form, the CDR3 reads TGCAGCGTTGGGTTTGCGGGCAAGAGCTCCTACGAGCAGTACTTC. Translated: CSVGFAGKSSYEQYF.